This T cell receptor beta chain emerged from a study of shared clonotypes between healthy human individuals. Study information: The people who gave samples were two women and three men aged 18 to 49.

The V segment lost 0 bases and the J segment 0 bases; nucleotides outside the gene matches: 4. Germline assignment: CDR1 ENHRY and CDR2 SYGVKD. This CDR3 spans 17 amino acids. In replicate PCRs of unsorted PBMC, around 0.3 ug DNA, around 30,000 T cell genomes, was used. Original methodology: Filtering of immunoSEQ junctional sequences could not match full-length read filtering. Profiling relied on immunoSEQ multiplex PCR, and the TCRdb table lists in-frame clones only, not all of them. V, J and clone size reflect that table, while D and trimming were determined from the DNA. This sample has hundreds of thousands of clones, with roughly three quarters found just once.

This TCR derives from a middle-aged woman in good health. Some clones in this sample may be carry-over from other donors' samples. Sequencing was performed on PBMCs. The chain carries TRBV10-3 and TRBJ1-3; 8 bases are a match to TRBD1. As DNA, the CDR3 is TGTGCCATCAGTGAGTCGTGGGGACAGGACTCTGGAAACACCATATATTTT. It translates to CAISESWGQDSGNTIYF.